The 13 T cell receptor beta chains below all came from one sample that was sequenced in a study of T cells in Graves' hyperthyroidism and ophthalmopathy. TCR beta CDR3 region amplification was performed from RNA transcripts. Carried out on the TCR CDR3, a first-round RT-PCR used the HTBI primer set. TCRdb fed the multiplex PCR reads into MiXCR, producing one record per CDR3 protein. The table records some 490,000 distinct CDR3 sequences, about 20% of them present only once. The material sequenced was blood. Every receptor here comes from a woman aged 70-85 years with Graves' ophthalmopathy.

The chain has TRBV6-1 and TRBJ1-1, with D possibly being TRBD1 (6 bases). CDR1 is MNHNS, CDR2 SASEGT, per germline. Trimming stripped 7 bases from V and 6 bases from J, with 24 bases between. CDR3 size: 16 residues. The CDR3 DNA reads TGTGCCAGCAATATGGGAGGTGCAGGGGCGTACCCTGAAGCTTTCTTT. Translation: CASNMGGAGAYPEAFF.

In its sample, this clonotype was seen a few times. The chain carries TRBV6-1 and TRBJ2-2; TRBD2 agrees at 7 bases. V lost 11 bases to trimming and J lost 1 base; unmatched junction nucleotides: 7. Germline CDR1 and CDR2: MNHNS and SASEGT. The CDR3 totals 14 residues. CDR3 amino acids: CAVMASGNTGELFF. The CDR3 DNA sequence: TGTGCCGTCATGGCTAGCGGGAACACCGGGGAGCTGTTTTTT.

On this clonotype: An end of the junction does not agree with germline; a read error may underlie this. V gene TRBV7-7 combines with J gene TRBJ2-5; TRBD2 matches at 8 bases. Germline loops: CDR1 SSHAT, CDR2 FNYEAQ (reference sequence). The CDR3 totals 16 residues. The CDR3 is CASSPFRSGSQETQYF. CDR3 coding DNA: TGTGCTAGCAGCCCATTCCGGAGCGGGAGCCAAGAGACCCAGTACTTC.

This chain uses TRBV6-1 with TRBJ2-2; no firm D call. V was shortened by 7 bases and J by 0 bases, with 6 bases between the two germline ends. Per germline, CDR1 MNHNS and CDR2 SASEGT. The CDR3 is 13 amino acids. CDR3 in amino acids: CASTTANTGELFF. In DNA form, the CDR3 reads TGTGCCAGCACGACGGCGAACACCGGGGAGCTGTTTTTT.

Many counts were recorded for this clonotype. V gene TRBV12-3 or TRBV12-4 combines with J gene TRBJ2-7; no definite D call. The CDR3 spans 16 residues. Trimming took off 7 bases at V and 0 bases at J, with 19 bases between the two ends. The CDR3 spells CASTAEGIVSSYEQYF. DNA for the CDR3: TGTGCCAGCACCGCGGAAGGGATTGTCTCCTCCTACGAGCAGTACTTC.

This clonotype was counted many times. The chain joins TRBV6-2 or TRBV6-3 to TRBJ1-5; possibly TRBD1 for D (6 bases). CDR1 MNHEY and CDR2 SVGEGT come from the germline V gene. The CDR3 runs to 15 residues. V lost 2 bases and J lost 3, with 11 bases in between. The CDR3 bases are TGTGCCAGCAGTTACGGAGGGGGACCCAATCAGCCCCAGCATTTT. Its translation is CASSYGGGPNQPQHF.

Written as DNA, the CDR3 is TGCAGCGTCGGGACAGGGGGCAGGGATCAGCCCCAGCATTTT. Encoded protein: CSVGTGGRDQPQHF. The V and J genes are TRBV29-1 and TRBJ1-5; 12 nucleotides align to TRBD1. The CDR3 sequence is 14 residues long. V dropped 6 bases and J dropped 5; count of bases not matched to a gene: 5. Germline V gives CDR1 SQVTM, CDR2 ANQGSEA.

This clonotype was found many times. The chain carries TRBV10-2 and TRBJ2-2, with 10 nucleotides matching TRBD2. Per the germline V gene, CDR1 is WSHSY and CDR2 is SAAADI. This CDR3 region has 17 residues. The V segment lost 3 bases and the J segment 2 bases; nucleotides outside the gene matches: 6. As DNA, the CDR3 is TGCGCCAGCAGTGACTCAGGACTAGCGGTAAACACCGGGGAGCTGTTTTTT. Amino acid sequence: CASSDSGLAVNTGELFF.

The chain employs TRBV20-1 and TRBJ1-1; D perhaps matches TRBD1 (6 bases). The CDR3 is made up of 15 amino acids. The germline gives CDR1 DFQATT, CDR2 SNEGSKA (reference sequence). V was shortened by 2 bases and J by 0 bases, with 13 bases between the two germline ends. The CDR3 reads CSARSRDTLNTEAFF. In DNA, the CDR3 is TGCAGTGCTAGATCACGGGACACATTGAACACTGAAGCTTTCTTT.

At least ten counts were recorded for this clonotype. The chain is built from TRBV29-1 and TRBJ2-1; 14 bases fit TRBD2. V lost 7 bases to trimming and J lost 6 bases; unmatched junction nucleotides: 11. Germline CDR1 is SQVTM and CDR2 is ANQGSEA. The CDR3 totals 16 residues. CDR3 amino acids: CSDLGLAGVGGNEQFF. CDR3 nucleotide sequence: TGCAGCGATCTGGGACTAGCGGGAGTTGGGGGCAATGAGCAGTTCTTC.

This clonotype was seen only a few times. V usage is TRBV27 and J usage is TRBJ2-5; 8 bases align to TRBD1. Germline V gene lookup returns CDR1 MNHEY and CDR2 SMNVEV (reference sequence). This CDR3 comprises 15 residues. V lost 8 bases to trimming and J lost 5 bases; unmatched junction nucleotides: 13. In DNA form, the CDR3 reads TGTGCCAGCTCGCGCCGGGACAGGAGGGCCGAGACCCAGTACTTC. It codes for CASSRRDRRAETQYF.

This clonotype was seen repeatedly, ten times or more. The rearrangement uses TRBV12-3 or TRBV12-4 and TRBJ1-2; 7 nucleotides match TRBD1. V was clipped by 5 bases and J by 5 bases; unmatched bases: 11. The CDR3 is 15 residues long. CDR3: CASSPAPTGRYGYTF. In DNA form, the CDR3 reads TGTGCCAGCAGTCCTGCCCCGACAGGGAGATATGGCTACACCTTC.

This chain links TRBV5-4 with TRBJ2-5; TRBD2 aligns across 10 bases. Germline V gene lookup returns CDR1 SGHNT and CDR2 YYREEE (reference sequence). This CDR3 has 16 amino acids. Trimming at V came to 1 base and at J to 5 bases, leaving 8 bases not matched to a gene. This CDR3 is CASSLFVVSGRETQYF. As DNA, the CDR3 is TGTGCCAGCAGCTTGTTTGTAGTTAGCGGGAGGGAGACCCAGTACTTC.